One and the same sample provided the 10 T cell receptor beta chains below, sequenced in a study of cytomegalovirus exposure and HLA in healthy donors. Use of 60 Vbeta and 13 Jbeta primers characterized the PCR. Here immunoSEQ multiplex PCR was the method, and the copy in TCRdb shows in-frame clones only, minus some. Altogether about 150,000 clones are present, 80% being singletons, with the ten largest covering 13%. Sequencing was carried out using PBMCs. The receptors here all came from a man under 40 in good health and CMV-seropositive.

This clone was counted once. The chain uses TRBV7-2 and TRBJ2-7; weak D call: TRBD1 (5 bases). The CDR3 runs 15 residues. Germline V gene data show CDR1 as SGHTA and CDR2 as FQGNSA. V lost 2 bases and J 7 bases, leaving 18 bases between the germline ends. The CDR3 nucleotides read TGTGCCAGCAGCTTAAATAGTGGTTTATCAGGGGAGCAGTACTTC. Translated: CASSLNSGLSGEQYF.

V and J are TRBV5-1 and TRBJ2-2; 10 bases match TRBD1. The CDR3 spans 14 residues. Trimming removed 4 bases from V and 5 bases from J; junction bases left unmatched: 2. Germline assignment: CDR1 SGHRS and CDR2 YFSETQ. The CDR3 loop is CASSRDRGTGELFF. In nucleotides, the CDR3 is TGCGCCAGCAGCAGGGACAGGGGTACCGGGGAGCTGTTTTTT.

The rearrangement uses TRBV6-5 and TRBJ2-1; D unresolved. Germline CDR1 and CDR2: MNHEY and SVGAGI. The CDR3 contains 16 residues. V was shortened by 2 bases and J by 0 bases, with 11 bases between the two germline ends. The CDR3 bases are TGTGCCAGCAGTTACGGTCGGTATAGCTCCTACAATGAGCAGTTCTTC. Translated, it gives CASSYGRYSSYNEQFF.

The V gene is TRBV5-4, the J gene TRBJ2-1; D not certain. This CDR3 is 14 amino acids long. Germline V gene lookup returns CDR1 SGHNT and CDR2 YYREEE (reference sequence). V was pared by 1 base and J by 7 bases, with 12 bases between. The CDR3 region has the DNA TGTGCCAGCAGCTTGAAACTGCAAATTAATGAGCAGTTCTTC. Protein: CASSLKLQINEQFF.

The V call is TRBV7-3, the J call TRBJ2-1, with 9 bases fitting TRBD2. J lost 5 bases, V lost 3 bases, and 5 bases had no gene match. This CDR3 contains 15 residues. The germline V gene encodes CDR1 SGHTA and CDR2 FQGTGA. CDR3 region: CASSFMVAGDNEQFF. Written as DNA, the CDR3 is TGTGCCAGCAGCTTCATGGTAGCGGGAGACAATGAGCAGTTCTTC.

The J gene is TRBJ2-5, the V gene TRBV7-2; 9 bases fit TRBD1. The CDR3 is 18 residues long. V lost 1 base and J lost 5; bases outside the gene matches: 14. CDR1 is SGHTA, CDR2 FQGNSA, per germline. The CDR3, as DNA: TGTGCCAGCAGCTTAGGAGGAACAGGGGGCCGTTACGGCGAGACCCAGTACTTC. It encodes CASSLGGTGGRYGETQYF.

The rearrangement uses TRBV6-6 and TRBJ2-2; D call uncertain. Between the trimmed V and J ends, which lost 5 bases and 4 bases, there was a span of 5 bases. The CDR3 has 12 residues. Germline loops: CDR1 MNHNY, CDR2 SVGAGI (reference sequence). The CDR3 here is CASSPITGELFF. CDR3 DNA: TGTGCCAGCAGTCCAATCACCGGGGAGCTGTTTTTT.

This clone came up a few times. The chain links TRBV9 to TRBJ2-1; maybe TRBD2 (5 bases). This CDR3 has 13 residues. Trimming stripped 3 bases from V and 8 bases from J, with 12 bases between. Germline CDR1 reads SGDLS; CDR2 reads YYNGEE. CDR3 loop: CASSAPGADEQFF. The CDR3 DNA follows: TGTGCCAGCAGCGCCCCAGGAGCGGATGAGCAGTTCTTC.

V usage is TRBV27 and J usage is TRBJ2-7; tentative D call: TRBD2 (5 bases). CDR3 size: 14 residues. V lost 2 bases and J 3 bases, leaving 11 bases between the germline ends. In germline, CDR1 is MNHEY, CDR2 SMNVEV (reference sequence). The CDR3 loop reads CASSLNGMLYEQYF. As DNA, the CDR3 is TGTGCCAGCAGTTTAAACGGGATGCTCTACGAGCAGTACTTC.

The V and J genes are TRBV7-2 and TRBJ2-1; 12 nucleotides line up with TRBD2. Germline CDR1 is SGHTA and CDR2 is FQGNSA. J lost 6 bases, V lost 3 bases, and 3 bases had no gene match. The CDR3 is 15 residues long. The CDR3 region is CASSFGLAGTNEQFF. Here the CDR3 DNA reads TGTGCCAGCAGCTTCGGACTAGCGGGAACCAATGAGCAGTTCTTC.